Below, one T cell receptor beta chain is given with its context. This receptor's antigen is unknown. Per-base qualities were not stored, and no clone one base away is much larger. All of the isolated RNA was reverse transcribed with the High Capacity cDNA Reverse Transcription Kit, so expressed TCRB transcripts were sequenced. Naive, central memory and regulatory T cell samples underwent deep immunoSEQ sequencing, averaging about 3.57 million total reads per sample. Sorted cells were lysed in RLT buffer, and RNA was extracted using DNase-treated RNeasy Micro or Mini kits according to cell number. To prevent cross-contamination, every cell subset was processed on its own, while patient and healthy donor samples were processed together. Using the immunoSEQ multiplex PCR, TCRB sequences were amplified from cDNA into 87-bp fragments spanning the CDR3 region. Amplicons were sequenced on the Illumina HiSeq platform. As for the authors' bioinformatics: Synthetic template baselines were used to correct PCR bias computationally, reads within Hamming distance 2 were collapsed, and singletons that could not be merged were discarded. Reads were aligned to IMGT to assign V, D and J genes, CDR3 length, and insertions or deletions at six rearrangement sites. Clonotype counts were normalized to sorted cell number within each subset before computing true diversity and Gini coefficients with the tcR R package. The overlap coefficient, calculated on TCRB nucleotide sequences, was used to quantify repertoire sharing. Out-of-frame TCRB sequences from naive cells were analyzed to stand in for the pre-selection repertoire. Here the immuneACCESS table is served through TCRdb, limited to in-frame sequences with V and J called. Missing clones are a known gap in these copies; in checked studies unresolved V genes cover under half, and the rest lacks a known reason. Clone size and V and J calls were adopted from that table, with D and trimming inferred from the DNA. Here the sample has about 620,000 clones; around 16% occur a single time. Around 0.1% of the sample lies in the top ten.

V loses 6 bases at its end and J loses 6 bases; junction bases beyond the gene matches: 10. CDR1 MNHEY and CDR2 SVGAGI are derived from the germline V gene. The CDR3 has 15 amino acids, counting the end cysteine and phenylalanine. The CDR3 DNA has 45 bases and is translated from base 1. This entry comes from a study of beta chain features in type 1 diabetes (dated by TCRdb to 2017 to 2018). Regarding the complete study: Mean age, gender distribution, total cell number and subset yield were not different between patients and healthy donors. A total of some 110 million sorted cells were examined across all samples, and the number of cells per subset was strongly correlated with RNA yield. In the study, recently diagnosed type 1 diabetes patients and matched healthy donors were compared on the TCRB repertoires of their sorted circulating CD4+ T cell subsets. Regulatory and stem cell-like memory subsets were isolated from only 8 patients and about 8 healthy donors, whereas naive and central memory subsets came from all 30 or so donors.

General conclusions and limits of the study: Sequencing cDNA rather than genomic DNA could over-represent highly expressing activated cells, although activation and CD3 levels did not differ between groups. The naive, central memory and regulatory TCRB repertoires appeared to resemble one another more closely among patients than among healthy donors. Shorter templates might be favored by PCR, yet because patient and control samples were amplified and corrected together, any such skew would affect both groups equally. Because small numbers of individuals were included in the HLA sub-analyses, any influence of HLA type on TCRB rearrangement was left unresolved. Fewer insertions and more nucleotide deletions at VDJ recombination sites were observed in patients with type 1 diabetes, implying thymic rearrangement abnormalities. In all four CD4+ subsets, TCRB CDR3 length was moderately but significantly shorter in type 1 diabetes patients.

From each donor, a single peripheral blood sample of about 100 mL on average was drawn into heparinised tubes. Naive, central memory, regulatory and stem cell-like memory CD4+ T cells were sorted on a BD FACSAria II using a panel including CD45RO, CCR7, CD25, CD127, CD95 and CD27. Every sorted population had a purity above 95%. PBMCs were isolated right away by Lymphoprep density gradient centrifugation and were stained directly, without culture. Samples were stained and sorted in pairs, with one healthy donor and one patient per experiment, so that batch effects were minimized. Sequences were obtained from naive CD4+ T cells from blood. Per the publication, the cell subset or site label means: true naive CD4+ T cells. The chain employs TRBV6-5 and TRBJ2-3, with 9 bases matching TRBD2. This sequence was found in a man aged 18-30 years in good health. The CDR3 protein is CASSRLAARGDTQYF. The DNA reads TGTGCCAGCAGCAGACTAGCGGCGCGGGGGGATACGCAGTATTTT.